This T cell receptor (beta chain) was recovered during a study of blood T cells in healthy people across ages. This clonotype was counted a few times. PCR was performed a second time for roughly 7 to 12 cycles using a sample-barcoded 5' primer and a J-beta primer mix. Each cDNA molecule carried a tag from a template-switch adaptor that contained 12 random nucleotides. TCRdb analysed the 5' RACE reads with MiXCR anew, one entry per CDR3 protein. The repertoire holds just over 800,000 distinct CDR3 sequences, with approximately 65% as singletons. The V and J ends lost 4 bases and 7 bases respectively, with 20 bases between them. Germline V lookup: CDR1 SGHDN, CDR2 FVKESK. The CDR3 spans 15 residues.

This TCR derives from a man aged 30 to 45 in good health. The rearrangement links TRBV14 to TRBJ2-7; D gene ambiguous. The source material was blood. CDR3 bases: TGTGCCAGCAGCCGCCTTCTAGGGTCCCGATGGGAGCAGTACTTC. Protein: CASSRLLGSRWEQYF.